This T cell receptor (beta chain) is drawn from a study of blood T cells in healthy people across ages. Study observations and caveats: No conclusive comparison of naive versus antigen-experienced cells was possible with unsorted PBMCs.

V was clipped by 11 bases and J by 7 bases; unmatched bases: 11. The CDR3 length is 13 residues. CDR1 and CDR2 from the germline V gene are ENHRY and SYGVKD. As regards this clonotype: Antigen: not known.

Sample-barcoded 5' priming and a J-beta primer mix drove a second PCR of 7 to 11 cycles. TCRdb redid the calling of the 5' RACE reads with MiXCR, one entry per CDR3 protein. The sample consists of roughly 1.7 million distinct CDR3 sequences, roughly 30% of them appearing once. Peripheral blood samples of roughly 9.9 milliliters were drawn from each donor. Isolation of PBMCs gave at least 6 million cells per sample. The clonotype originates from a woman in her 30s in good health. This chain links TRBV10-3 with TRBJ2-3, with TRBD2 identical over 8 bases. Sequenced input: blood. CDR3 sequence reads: CAVEAGGRNTQYF. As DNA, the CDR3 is TGTGCCGTCGAGGCGGGGGGAAGGAATACGCAGTATTTT.